The next 9 T cell receptor beta chains were all read from a single sample in a study of T cells in localized non-small cell lung cancer (dated by TCRdb to 2020 to 2021). The library was obtained by the immunoSEQ multiplex PCR assay. The table comes from immuneACCESS by way of TCRdb, which keeps in-frame sequences with V and J called. Part of the clones is missing from these tables; in studies checked, under half for an unresolved V gene and the rest for unknown reasons. In this sample the table shows 40,000 to 55,000 clones, 81% of which occur a single time. In total, the top ten clones hold about 15% of the sample. The material was peripheral blood mononuclear cells, obtained before any cancer treatment. The origin of the receptors is a man aged 35 to 70 with stage III lung adenocarcinoma.

This clone appeared a few times. The rearrangement uses TRBV4-2 and TRBJ2-3; 8 bases fit TRBD1. V dropped 4 bases and J dropped 5; count of bases not matched to a gene: 8. The germline V gene encodes CDR1 LGHNA and CDR2 YNFKEQ. The CDR3 contains 15 residues. The CDR3 bases are TGTGCCAGCAGCCCGTGGACAGGGAGTAAAGATACGCAGTATTTT. It is translated as CASSPWTGSKDTQYF.

This chain uses TRBV18 with TRBJ2-1; a possible D gene is TRBD1 (5 bases). The germline V gene encodes CDR1 KGHSH and CDR2 LQKENI. V gave up 1 base and J gave up 3 bases, with 10 bases separating them. This CDR3 region has 15 residues. The DNA for the CDR3 is TGTGCCAGCTCACCACGTAGGGGTAGCTACAATGAGCAGTTCTTC. As protein: CASSPRRGSYNEQFF. Full variable domain (missing parts from reference TRBV18 and TRBJ2-1): NAGVMQNPRHLVRRRGQEARLRCSPMKGHSHVYWYRQLPEEGLKFMVYLQKENIIDESGMPKERFSAEFPKEGPSILRIQQVVRGDSAAYFCASSPRRGSYNEQFFGPGTRLTVL.

The chain has TRBV5-1 and TRBJ2-3; 12 nucleotides align to TRBD2. The germline V gene encodes CDR1 SGHRS and CDR2 YFSETQ. After removal of 2 bases from V and 4 bases from J, the junction contained 5 bases not matched to a gene. There are 16 residues in the CDR3. The CDR3 spells CASSFRTSGEADTQYF. The CDR3 bases are TGCGCCAGCAGCTTCCGGACTAGCGGGGAGGCAGATACGCAGTATTTT.

The chain joins TRBV4-2 to TRBJ2-3; 10 bases map to TRBD2. Unmatched junction bases numbered 11, after V lost 6 bases and J lost 5 bases. The CDR3 covers 16 residues. The germline V gene encodes CDR1 LGHNA and CDR2 YNFKEQ. CDR3 coding DNA: TGTGCCAGCAGACAATTAAGCGGGGGGGCCATAGATACGCAGTATTTT. Translation gives CASRQLSGGAIDTQYF.

The V gene is TRBV6-5, the J gene TRBJ2-5; D gene uncertain. The CDR3 sequence is 15 residues long. The V end was cut by 6 bases, the J end by 1 base, with 15 bases between. In germline, CDR1 is MNHEY, CDR2 SVGAGI. CDR3 loop: CASSTARPGQETQYF. CDR3 sequence (DNA): TGTGCCAGCAGCACAGCCAGGCCTGGCCAAGAGACCCAGTACTTC.

This chain connects TRBV7-2 to TRBJ2-3, with D unclear. Trimming left V 3 bases short and J 2 bases short, with 6 bases between. Looked up from germline, CDR1 is SGHTA and CDR2 is FQGNSA. This CDR3 region has 13 residues. The CDR3 sequence is CASSFMSTDTQYF. The CDR3 DNA follows: TGTGCCAGCAGCTTTATGTCCACAGATACGCAGTATTTT.

The V and J genes are TRBV11-3 and TRBJ2-1, with D perhaps matching TRBD2 (6 bases). The germline V gene has CDR1 SGHNT and CDR2 YENEEA. This CDR3 spans 13 amino acids. The V end was cut by 4 bases, the J end by 10 bases, with 14 bases between. CDR3 sequence reads: CASSSGTAGEQFF. The CDR3 bases are TGTGCCAGCAGCTCCGGGACGGCGGGAGAGCAGTTCTTC.

This sequence joins TRBV5-1 and TRBJ2-3; the match to TRBD2 covers 16 bases. CDR1 SGHRS and CDR2 YFSETQ come from the germline V gene. The trim removed 2 bases at V and 6 bases at J, leaving 3 bases unmatched. The CDR3 extends over 16 amino acids. CDR3 sequence: CASSFGTSGGADTQYF. In DNA form, the CDR3 reads TGCGCCAGCAGCTTCGGGACTAGCGGGGGGGCGGATACGCAGTATTTT.

The rearrangement joins TRBV25-1 to TRBJ2-2; D unresolved. V was trimmed by 1 base and J by 0 bases, leaving 15 bases between them. There are 18 residues in the CDR3. Germline V gene sequence: CDR1 MGHDK, CDR2 SYGVNS. The CDR3 DNA sequence: TGTGCCAGCAGTGAATCGACGGCAGGTTTCGCGAACACCGGGGAGCTGTTTTTT. As protein: CASSESTAGFANTGELFF.